This TCR beta chain was recorded in a study of shared clonotypes between healthy human individuals. Of note for this clone: What it binds is unknown.

Study results and caveats: Read depth was anticipated to influence clonotype sharing among donors. What naive subsets generally showed was a larger estimated richness than memory subsets showed.

Profiling relied on immunoSEQ multiplex PCR, and the TCRdb table lists in-frame clones only, not all of them. The sample comprises some 1 million clones, 60% to 80% of which are singletons, and about 1.5% rests with the top ten. Nashville, Tennessee was home to all donors, each a Caucasian adult. Sequenced material: memory CD4+ T cells sorted from blood. Documented subset: CD45RA-negative fraction. The sequence came from a man aged 18-30 years in good health.

CDR3 sequence (DNA): TGTGCCAGCAGCTTACGCGGGACAGGGCGACGTAGGGACACTGAAGCTTTCTTT. This codes for CASSLRGTGRRRDTEAFF. The chain couples TRBV11-2 to TRBJ1-1; 9 bases are a match to TRBD1. Germline values: CDR1 SGHAT, CDR2 FQNNGV. The trim removed 2 bases at V and 3 bases at J, leaving 13 bases unmatched. The CDR3 extends over 18 amino acids.